A selection of T cell receptor beta chains follows, all from one sample in a study of blood T cell repertoires in COVID-19. The protocol was immunoSEQ multiplex PCR, while the TCRdb copy is restricted to in-frame clones and leaves out a portion. Here the sample spans 100,000 to 150,000 clones, around two thirds being singletons. The sequenced material came from peripheral blood. These receptors all stem from a woman aged 65 to 85 with acute or convalescent COVID-19. The CDR3 runs from the conserved cysteine through the conserved F or W. D genes are given only for firm matches. Clone size is not always given. Where it is, it says once, few, many or a class for expanded clones.

clone size: -
D gene: TRBD1
V gene: TRBV24-1
J gene: TRBJ2-7
CDR3 protein: CATSDPRDRGNYEQYF
CDR3 DNA: TGTGCCACCAGTGATCCCCGGGACAGGGGCAACTACGAGCAGTACTTC

clone size: once
D gene: TRBD2
V gene: TRBV9
J gene: TRBJ2-3
CDR3 protein: CASSPGLAGVDTQYF
CDR3 DNA: TGTGCCAGCAGCCCCGGTCTAGCGGGAGTGGATACGCAGTATTTT

clone size: -
D gene: -
V gene: TRBV3-1/TRBV3-2
J gene: TRBJ2-3
CDR3 protein: CASSQAGLNTDTQYF
CDR3 DNA: TGTGCCAGCAGCCAAGCTGGGCTTAACACAGATACGCAGTATTTT

clone size: many
D gene: TRBD1
V gene: TRBV5-1
J gene: TRBJ1-2
CDR3 protein: CASSMRPGTGTGNYGYTF
CDR3 DNA: TGCGCCAGCAGCATGCGCCCCGGGACAGGGACGGGGAACTATGGCTACACCTTC

clone size: -
D gene: TRBD1
V gene: TRBV5-1
J gene: TRBJ1-4
CDR3 protein: CASSLTGTGTANEKLFF
CDR3 DNA: TGCGCCAGCAGTTTAACCGGGACAGGGACAGCTAATGAAAAACTGTTTTTT

clone size: -
D gene: TRBD1
V gene: TRBV12-5
J gene: TRBJ2-1
CDR3 protein: CASGLGTGNNEQFF
CDR3 DNA: TGTGCTAGTGGTTTGGGGACAGGGAACAATGAGCAGTTCTTC

clone size: -
D gene: TRBD1
V gene: TRBV30
J gene: TRBJ1-2
CDR3 protein: CAWSRSRGQGAAGYTF
CDR3 DNA: TGTGCCTGGAGTAGATCCAGGGGACAGGGGGCTGCTGGCTACACCTTC

clone size: -
D gene: TRBD1
V gene: TRBV7-9
J gene: TRBJ2-3
CDR3 protein: CASSPGTVGATDTQYF
CDR3 DNA: TGTGCCAGCAGCCCAGGGACAGTTGGGGCCACAGATACGCAGTATTTT

clone size: -
D gene: -
V gene: TRBV9
J gene: TRBJ2-2
CDR3 protein: CASSPRGENTGELFF
CDR3 DNA: TGTGCCAGCAGCCCCAGGGGGGAGAACACCGGGGAGCTGTTTTTT

clone size: -
D gene: TRBD2
V gene: TRBV5-8
J gene: TRBJ2-2
CDR3 protein: CASSFERGKPGELFF
CDR3 DNA: TGTGCCAGCAGCTTCGAGCGGGGGAAACCCGGGGAGCTGTTTTTT

clone size: -
D gene: TRBD2
V gene: TRBV11-2
J gene: TRBJ2-2
CDR3 protein: CASSPRSGGANTGELFF
CDR3 DNA: TGTGCCAGCAGCCCCCGCAGCGGGGGGGCGAACACCGGGGAGCTGTTTTTT

clone size: -
D gene: TRBD2
V gene: TRBV20-1
J gene: TRBJ2-7
CDR3 protein: CSASRGSGGYEQYF
CDR3 DNA: TGCAGTGCTAGTCGCGGCTCCGGGGGGTACGAGCAGTACTTC

clone size: -
D gene: TRBD1
V gene: TRBV27
J gene: TRBJ1-2
CDR3 protein: CASREGQTGFYGYTF
CDR3 DNA: TGTGCCAGCAGAGAGGGACAGACGGGGTTCTATGGCTACACCTTC

clone size: -
D gene: -
V gene: TRBV3-1/TRBV3-2
J gene: TRBJ1-2
CDR3 protein: CASSQVRQAYGYTF
CDR3 DNA: TGTGCCAGCAGCCAAGTTCGGCAGGCGTATGGCTACACCTTC

clone size: -
D gene: TRBD1
V gene: TRBV18
J gene: TRBJ1-2
CDR3 protein: CASSASGGDYGYTF
CDR3 DNA: TGTGCCAGCTCAGCGTCAGGGGGAGACTATGGCTACACCTTC

clone size: -
D gene: TRBD1
V gene: TRBV5-1
J gene: TRBJ2-7
CDR3 protein: CASSLGTGFYEQYF
CDR3 DNA: TGCGCCAGCAGCTTGGGGACAGGATTCTACGAGCAGTACTTC

clone size: few
D gene: -
V gene: TRBV2
J gene: TRBJ2-5
CDR3 protein: CASSEGREWETQYF
CDR3 DNA: TGTGCCAGCAGTGAAGGCAGGGAATGGGAGACCCAGTACTTC

clone size: few
D gene: TRBD2
V gene: TRBV9
J gene: TRBJ2-2
CDR3 protein: CASSVGTSRAGELFF
CDR3 DNA: TGTGCCAGCAGCGTCGGGACTAGTCGCGCCGGGGAGCTGTTTTTT

clone size: -
D gene: -
V gene: TRBV7-8
J gene: TRBJ1-2
CDR3 protein: CASSLALTDYGYTF
CDR3 DNA: TGTGCCAGCAGCTTAGCGCTTACAGACTATGGCTACACCTTC

clone size: -
D gene: TRBD2
V gene: TRBV27
J gene: TRBJ2-1
CDR3 protein: CASSSLAGDYNEQFF
CDR3 DNA: TGTGCCAGCAGTTCTTTGGCGGGAGACTACAATGAGCAGTTCTTC

clone size: few
D gene: -
V gene: TRBV10-3
J gene: TRBJ1-1
CDR3 protein: CAISSLEGDTEAFF
CDR3 DNA: TGTGCCATCAGCTCTTTAGAGGGGGACACTGAAGCTTTCTTT

clone size: -
D gene: -
V gene: TRBV3-1/TRBV3-2
J gene: TRBJ2-2
CDR3 protein: CASSFLRGELFF
CDR3 DNA: TGTGCCAGCAGCTTCCTCCGCGGGGAGCTGTTTTTT

clone size: -
D gene: TRBD1
V gene: TRBV6-5
J gene: TRBJ2-7
CDR3 protein: CASFGQGAYEQYF
CDR3 DNA: TGTGCCAGTTTCGGACAGGGGGCCTACGAGCAGTACTTC

clone size: -
D gene: -
V gene: TRBV19
J gene: TRBJ1-5
CDR3 protein: CASSYLEGGNQPQHF
CDR3 DNA: TGTGCCAGTAGTTATTTAGAGGGTGGCAATCAGCCCCAGCATTTT

clone size: -
D gene: TRBD1
V gene: TRBV6-5
J gene: TRBJ1-5
CDR3 protein: CASTGTGEGNQPQHF
CDR3 DNA: TGTGCCAGCACTGGGACAGGGGAGGGCAATCAGCCCCAGCATTTT

clone size: -
D gene: -
V gene: TRBV3-1/TRBV3-2
J gene: TRBJ2-2
CDR3 protein: CASSHTDNTGELFF
CDR3 DNA: TGTGCCAGCAGCCATACAGATAACACCGGGGAGCTGTTTTTT

clone size: -
D gene: -
V gene: TRBV30
J gene: TRBJ1-5
CDR3 protein: CAWSVSAGNQPQHF
CDR3 DNA: TGTGCCTGGAGTGTAAGCGCTGGCAATCAGCCCCAGCATTTT

clone size: -
D gene: -
V gene: TRBV4-1
J gene: TRBJ2-1
CDR3 protein: CASSQGPLNEQFF
CDR3 DNA: TGCGCCAGCAGCCAGGGCCCTTTGAATGAGCAGTTCTTC

clone size: -
D gene: TRBD1
V gene: TRBV5-6
J gene: TRBJ1-2
CDR3 protein: CASSIRDRPHYGYTF
CDR3 DNA: TGTGCCAGCAGCATCCGGGACAGGCCTCACTATGGCTACACCTTC

clone size: -
D gene: -
V gene: TRBV4-3
J gene: TRBJ1-2
CDR3 protein: CASSQGGHSYGYTF
CDR3 DNA: TGCGCCAGCAGCCAAGGAGGGCACAGCTATGGCTACACCTTC

clone size: -
D gene: -
V gene: TRBV4-2
J gene: TRBJ1-1
CDR3 protein: CASSQGRGGFNTEAFF
CDR3 DNA: TGTGCCAGCAGCCAAGGCCGAGGGGGTTTTAACACTGAAGCTTTCTTT

clone size: once
D gene: TRBD1
V gene: TRBV10-2
J gene: TRBJ1-1
CDR3 protein: CASSVTPSDREAFF
CDR3 DNA: TGCGCCAGCAGTGTTACACCTTCGGACAGGGAAGCTTTCTTT

clone size: once
D gene: -
V gene: TRBV7-3
J gene: TRBJ1-5
CDR3 protein: CASSPGGDQPQHF
CDR3 DNA: TGTGCCAGCAGCCCCGGGGGGGATCAGCCCCAGCATTTT

clone size: -
D gene: -
V gene: TRBV5-1
J gene: TRBJ2-7
CDR3 protein: CASSQGSSYEQYF
CDR3 DNA: TGCGCCAGCAGCCAGGGTTCCTCCTACGAGCAGTACTTC

clone size: -
D gene: TRBD2
V gene: TRBV24-1
J gene: TRBJ2-3
CDR3 protein: CATSDSSGRRADTQYF
CDR3 DNA: TGTGCCACCAGTGATTCTAGCGGGAGACGCGCAGATACGCAGTATTTT

clone size: -
D gene: -
V gene: TRBV7-9
J gene: TRBJ2-2
CDR3 protein: CASSDDRQRTGELFF
CDR3 DNA: TGTGCCAGCAGCGACGATCGACAGAGAACCGGGGAGCTGTTTTTT

clone size: few
D gene: TRBD1
V gene: TRBV15
J gene: TRBJ1-2
CDR3 protein: CATSRTGGTYGYTF
CDR3 DNA: TGTGCCACCAGCAGGACAGGGGGCACCTATGGCTACACCTTC

clone size: -
D gene: TRBD1
V gene: TRBV2
J gene: TRBJ2-2
CDR3 protein: CASSEWTGRTGELFF
CDR3 DNA: TGTGCCAGCAGTGAATGGACAGGGAGAACCGGGGAGCTGTTTTTT

clone size: -
D gene: -
V gene: TRBV5-6
J gene: TRBJ1-6
CDR3 protein: CASSSQGRRNSPLHF
CDR3 DNA: TGTGCCAGCAGCTCCCAGGGGCGGAGGAATTCACCCCTCCACTTT

clone size: few
D gene: TRBD1
V gene: TRBV5-1
J gene: TRBJ1-2
CDR3 protein: CASSLGQADYGYTF
CDR3 DNA: TGCGCCAGCAGCCTAGGACAGGCAGACTATGGCTACACCTTC

clone size: -
D gene: TRBD2
V gene: TRBV7-8
J gene: TRBJ2-7
CDR3 protein: CASSYRTSGEQYF
CDR3 DNA: TGTGCCAGCAGCTACCGGACTAGCGGGGAGCAGTACTTC

clone size: -
D gene: -
V gene: TRBV27
J gene: TRBJ2-5
CDR3 protein: CASSRIAYETQYF
CDR3 DNA: TGTGCCAGCAGTCGAATCGCCTACGAGACCCAGTACTTC

clone size: -
D gene: -
V gene: TRBV5-8
J gene: TRBJ2-2
CDR3 protein: CASSTPVAPDRTGELFF
CDR3 DNA: TGTGCCAGCAGTACCCCAGTAGCTCCTGACAGAACCGGGGAGCTGTTTTTT

clone size: -
D gene: TRBD1
V gene: TRBV2
J gene: TRBJ2-1
CDR3 protein: CASSEGGQGAREQFF
CDR3 DNA: TGTGCCAGCAGTGAAGGAGGACAGGGGGCGCGTGAGCAGTTCTTC

clone size: -
D gene: -
V gene: TRBV6-6
J gene: TRBJ2-5
CDR3 protein: CASSYGRGIETQYF
CDR3 DNA: TGTGCCAGCAGTTATGGAAGGGGAATCGAGACCCAGTACTTC

clone size: -
D gene: TRBD1
V gene: TRBV5-1
J gene: TRBJ1-6
CDR3 protein: CASQGQVNSPLHF
CDR3 DNA: TGCGCCAGCCAGGGACAGGTAAATTCACCCCTCCACTTT

clone size: -
D gene: -
V gene: TRBV14
J gene: TRBJ1-1
CDR3 protein: CASSLRGNTEAFF
CDR3 DNA: TGTGCCAGCAGCCTACGGGGTAACACTGAAGCTTTCTTT

clone size: -
D gene: TRBD1
V gene: TRBV5-1
J gene: TRBJ1-1
CDR3 protein: CASSLLGTGVVSTNTEAFF
CDR3 DNA: TGCGCCAGCAGCTTGTTAGGGACAGGGGTAGTCTCCACCAACACTGAAGCTTTCTTT

clone size: few
D gene: -
V gene: TRBV6-2/TRBV6-3
J gene: TRBJ1-5
CDR3 protein: CASSYMFRQPQHF
CDR3 DNA: TGTGCCAGCAGTTACATGTTCAGGCAGCCCCAGCATTTT

clone size: -
D gene: TRBD2
V gene: TRBV7-8
J gene: TRBJ2-5
CDR3 protein: CASSLGLAGTLQETQYF
CDR3 DNA: TGTGCCAGCAGCTTGGGACTAGCGGGGACTCTACAAGAGACCCAGTACTTC

clone size: -
D gene: -
V gene: TRBV18
J gene: TRBJ1-4
CDR3 protein: CASSHSRGPEKLFF
CDR3 DNA: TGTGCCAGCTCCCACTCTCGTGGGCCCGAAAAACTGTTTTTT

clone size: -
D gene: -
V gene: TRBV18
J gene: TRBJ1-2
CDR3 protein: CASSPNIQTGIYGYTF
CDR3 DNA: TGTGCCAGCTCACCCAATATTCAGACAGGAATTTATGGCTACACCTTC

clone size: -
D gene: -
V gene: TRBV28
J gene: TRBJ2-1
CDR3 protein: CASRRDWDNEQFF
CDR3 DNA: TGTGCCAGCAGACGGGACTGGGACAATGAGCAGTTCTTC

clone size: -
D gene: -
V gene: TRBV5-1
J gene: TRBJ1-1
CDR3 protein: CASSPGSQRSTEAFF
CDR3 DNA: TGCGCCAGCAGCCCCGGATCCCAAAGGAGCACTGAAGCTTTCTTT